The TCR beta chain described here comes from a study of T-cell reconstitution after alpha-beta-depleted transplantation in children. Regarding the study as a whole: Fresh T-cell production supplied most of the T-cell counts and diversity seen one year after transplant. Diversity of TCRbeta at day 60 was high in some patients, arising from surviving recipient T cells and thymic progenitors. As was reported, about two months after transplant, alpha-beta T cells came from several hundred expanded graft clones.

Unique molecular identifiers were incorporated when the TCRbeta library was constructed. TCRdb passed the PCR reads through MiXCR, listing each CDR3 protein once. The sample yields 450,000 to 600,000 distinct CDR3 sequences, 10% to 13% seen once. At least ten counts were recorded for this clonotype. Its antigen is currently unknown. The receptor's source is a child aged 2 to 9 with inherited bone marrow failure, due to receive a stem cell transplant. The input for sequencing was PBMCs, taken before TCRalphabeta/CD19-depleted stem cell transplant.

The CDR3 nucleotides are TGCAGTGCCCATCGGCAGGTGGGCTACGAGCAGTACTTC. Protein product: CSAHRQVGYEQYF. This sequence joins TRBV20-1 and TRBJ2-7; no firm D call. V dropped 6 bases and J dropped 3 bases, with 15 bases sitting between them. Germline V lookup: CDR1 DFQATT, CDR2 SNEGSKA (reference sequence). CDR3 length: 13 amino acids.